Below are 24 T cell receptor beta chains sequenced from a single sample in a study of tissue T cells after allogeneic stem cell transplantation. Sequencing used immunoSEQ multiplex PCR; TCRdb keeps in-frame clones, though not all of them. This table has nearly 50,000 clones, around 69% appearing once. The sequencing sample was made of sorted cells pooled from one or two spleens. The receptors derive from a pool of C57BL/6 mice in good health.

Points on this clone: Genes and germline come from the mouse. The read halts 1 residue ahead of the CDR3 end, with the missing end drawn from the germline J gene. In the same sample, other DNA sequences code for this CDR3. The genes are TRBV3 and TRBJ1-1, with D maybe TRBD1 (5 bases). Trimming cost V 2 bases and J 1 base, with 5 bases left between them. CDR1 and CDR2 from the germline V gene are SNHLY and FYNGKV (reference sequence). The CDR3 is made up of 13 amino acids. CDR3: CASSLTGNTEVFF. The CDR3 bases that were read are TGTGCCAGCAGCTTAACAGGGAACACAGAAGTCTTC.

Regarding this clone: Germline and genes: mouse. The sequenced fragment ends 1 residue before the CDR3 boundary, so the rest is inferred from the germline J gene. The chain links TRBV13-3 to TRBJ2-1; 13 nucleotides match TRBD2. The germline V gene has CDR1 NNHDY and CDR2 SYVADS. The CDR3 is 16 amino acids. Trimming removed 5 bases from V and 1 base from J; junction bases left unmatched: 3. CDR3 sequence: CASRGLGGANYAEQFF. Incomplete CDR3 DNA: TGTGCCAGCAGGGGACTGGGGGGGGCAAACTATGCTGAGCAGTTC.

This clone was picked up a small number of times. Germline and genes: mouse. Read coverage stops 1 residue before the CDR3 terminus; the germline J gene supplies the remainder. J is TRBJ2-1 and V is TRBV1; TRBD2 matches at 8 bases. With 0 bases clipped from V and 3 bases from J, the junction kept 4 bases outside the gene matches. This CDR3 is 16 amino acids long. The germline V gene has CDR1 NSQYPW and CDR2 LRSPGD (reference sequence). CDR3 loop: CTCSADSLGGYAEQFF. The DNA read from the CDR3 is TGCACCTGCAGTGCAGATTCCCTGGGGGGCTATGCTGAGCAGTTC. Variable domain in full (rest from reference TRBV1 and TRBJ2-1): VTLLEQNPRWRLVPRGQAVNLRCILKNSQYPWMSWYQQDLQKQLQWLFTLRSPGDKEVKSLPGADYLATRVTDTELRLQVANMSQGRTLYCTCSADSLGGYAEQFFGPGTRLTVL.

Worth noting for this clone: These gene names are mouse names. The read halts 1 residue ahead of the CDR3 end, with the missing end drawn from the germline J gene. The rearrangement joins TRBV19 to TRBJ2-3; D possibly uses TRBD1 or TRBD2 (6 bases each). CDR1 is FNHDT and CDR2 is SITEND in the germline V gene (reference sequence). This CDR3 is 15 amino acids long. V was trimmed by 0 bases and J by 0 bases, leaving 8 bases between them. The part of the CDR3 DNA that was read is TGTGCCAGCAGTATAGAGGGGGGTAGTGCAGAAACGCTGTAT. Translated, it gives CASSIEGGSAETLY. The complete CDR3 sequence is CASSIEGGSAETLYF.

Concerning this clone: Mouse gene names and germline throughout. The observed sequence ends 1 residue before the CDR3 terminus, with the missing tail filled in from the germline J gene. The rearrangement joins TRBV2 to TRBJ2-7, with D possibly matching TRBD1 (6 bases). This CDR3 contains 12 residues. V was shortened by 2 bases and J by 6 bases, with 8 bases between the two germline ends. Per germline, CDR1 LGHNA and CDR2 YSYQKL. Partial CDR3 DNA: TGTGCCAGCAGCCAAACAGGGTTTGAACAGTAC. The encoded protein is CASSQTGFEQY. The full CDR3 sequence reads CASSQTGFEQYF.

Remarks on this clone: All gene names here are mouse names. The CDR3 end lies 1 residue beyond the end of the read and is filled in from the germline J gene. This chain uses TRBV3 with TRBJ2-2, with 10 nucleotides matching TRBD1. Germline CDR1 and CDR2: SNHLY and FYNGKV (reference sequence). V lost 2 bases and J lost 1; bases outside the gene matches: 1. The CDR3 is made up of 16 amino acids. The sequenced CDR3 bases are TGTGCCAGCAGCTTACGGGACAGGGGAAACACCGGGCAGCTCTAC. Protein product: CASSLRDRGNTGQLY. In full, the CDR3 is CASSLRDRGNTGQLYF.

For this clone: The gene names here belong to mouse. With the read ending 1 residue before the CDR3 end, the germline J gene is used to fill in that end. The gene calls are TRBV13-2 and TRBJ2-1, with D perhaps matching TRBD1 (5 bases). Trimming pared 0 bases from V and 7 bases from J, leaving 5 bases between. CDR3 length equals 12 residues. Germline lookup yields CDR1 NNHNN and CDR2 SYGAGS (reference sequence). This chain's CDR3 is CASGDAGAEQFF. CDR3 bases read: TGTGCCAGCGGTGATGCAGGGGCTGAGCAGTTC.

This clone was seen only a few times. The genes are named according to mouse. The CDR3 end lies 1 residue beyond the end of the read and is filled in from the germline J gene. V is TRBV15 and J is TRBJ1-5; 8 bases line up with TRBD1. This CDR3 comprises 14 residues. Trimming removed 6 bases from V and 3 bases from J; junction bases left unmatched: 4. CDR1 and CDR2 (germline): SGHND, FRSKSL. The part of the CDR3 DNA that was read is TGTGCCAGCAGATCAGGGGGCACCAACCAGGCTCCGCTT. This gives the protein CASRSGGTNQAPL. In full, the CDR3 is CASRSGGTNQAPLF.

With respect to this clone: These gene names are mouse names. The read terminates 1 residue ahead of where the CDR3 ends, so the germline J gene completes it. Other DNA sequences in this sample translate to the same CDR3. V usage is TRBV26 and J usage is TRBJ1-3; 8 bases agree with TRBD1. V gave up 2 bases and J gave up 0 bases; unmatched junction bases: 0. Germline V CDR1 and CDR2: KGHPV, FQNQEV (reference sequence). The CDR3 extends over 15 amino acids. CDR3 DNA (partial): TGTGCCAGCAGTCTGGGGACAGGTTCTGGAAATACGCTCTAT. Protein: CASSLGTGSGNTLY. The full CDR3 protein reads CASSLGTGSGNTLYF.

As concerns this clone: Gene and germline names: mouse. With the read ending 1 residue before the CDR3 end, the germline J gene is used to fill in that end. The chain has TRBV29 and TRBJ1-3, with a tentative D call TRBD1 (5 bases). V shed 2 bases and J shed 0 bases, with 5 bases lying between them. The germline gives CDR1 MSHET, CDR2 SYDVDS. This CDR3 is 14 amino acids long. The sequenced part of the CDR3 DNA is TGTGCTAGCAGTTTAGGGGCTTCTGGAAATACGCTCTAT. It codes for CASSLGASGNTLY. The whole CDR3 sequence reads CASSLGASGNTLYF.

Worth noting for this clone: Gene names refer to mouse genes. The read terminates 1 residue before the CDR3 end, so the remaining end is supplied by the germline J gene. The chain couples TRBV13-1 to TRBJ2-7; TRBD2 agrees at 7 bases. The CDR3 sequence is 13 residues long. V trimming: 2 bases; J trimming: 4 bases; junction bases outside the gene matches: 3. Germline CDR1 NSHNY, CDR2 SYGAGN. The CDR3 spells CASSETGDYEQYF. The part of the CDR3 DNA that was read is TGTGCCAGCAGTGAAACTGGGGATTATGAACAGTAC.

Details on this clone: Mouse gene names and germline throughout. Read data end 1 residue before the CDR3 end; the end is taken from the germline J gene. The J gene is TRBJ1-6, the V gene TRBV3, with a weak D call TRBD1 (6 bases). TRBJ1-6 is noted as an ORF with a role that remains uncertain. The CDR3 contains 13 residues. The V end lost 5 bases, the J end lost 7 bases, and 9 bases lay between the germline ends. Germline loops: CDR1 SNHLY, CDR2 FYNGKV (reference sequence). This CDR3 is CASSPGQNSPLYF. The CDR3 DNA, read in part, is TGTGCCAGCAGCCCTGGACAGAATTCGCCCCTCTAC.

There are a few counts of this clone. Gene names refer to mouse genes. The read ends 1 residue before the CDR3 terminus; that terminus is restored from the germline J gene. The gene calls are TRBV20 and TRBJ1-4, with D unclear. The CDR3 runs to 13 residues. Trimming took 4 bases from V and 2 from J, leaving 8 bases between them. CDR1 is GFQATS, CDR2 STVNSAI, per germline. The CDR3 bases that were read are TGTGGTGCTATGGAGACCTCCAACGAAAGATTATTT. It encodes CGAMETSNERLF. The entire CDR3 protein reads CGAMETSNERLFF. Filled out from reference TRBV20 and TRBJ1-4, the complete variable domain reads GALVYQYPRRTICKSGTSMRMECQAVGFQATSVAWYRQSPQKTFELIALSTVNSAIKYEQNFTQEKFPISHPNLSFSSMTVLNAYLEDRGLYLCGAMETSNERLFFGHGTKLSVL.

Points on this clone: Genes and germline come from the mouse. The read terminates 1 residue before the CDR3 end, so the remaining end is supplied by the germline J gene. The chain links TRBV16 to TRBJ1-1; TRBD1 might be the D (5 bases). Germline V gives CDR1 SGHSA, CDR2 FRNQAP. The CDR3 covers 13 residues. V lost 3 bases and J 5 bases, leaving 10 bases between the germline ends. CDR3 residues: CASSFGGRTEVFF. CDR3 DNA, as far as it was read: TGTGCAAGCAGCTTCGGGGGAAGGACAGAAGTCTTC.

This clone was picked up one time. The gene names here belong to mouse. Read coverage stops 1 residue before the CDR3 terminus; the germline J gene supplies the remainder. The V gene is TRBV13-1, the J gene TRBJ2-5, with D perhaps matching TRBD1 (6 bases). In germline, CDR1 is NSHNY, CDR2 SYGAGN. This CDR3 spans 13 amino acids. Trimming left V 5 bases short and J 6 bases short, with 13 bases between. The CDR3 sequence is CASSESGVDTQYF. The DNA read from the CDR3 is TGTGCCAGCAGCGAATCAGGGGTGGACACCCAGTAC.

Concerning this clone: The gene symbols are mouse symbols. With the read ending 1 residue before the CDR3 end, the germline J gene is used to fill in that end. The chain couples TRBV12-1 to TRBJ1-1; D perhaps matches TRBD1 (5 bases). Between the trimmed V and J ends, which lost 2 bases and 1 base, there was a span of 7 bases. CDR1 and CDR2 (germline): SGHSN, HYEKVE. This CDR3 has 13 residues. CDR3 DNA (partial): TGTGCCAGCTCTCCTACAGGAAACACAGAAGTCTTC. It encodes CASSPTGNTEVF. The entire CDR3 protein reads CASSPTGNTEVFF.

On this clone itself: Mouse gene names apply. The read finishes 1 residue shy of the CDR3 end, and the germline J gene is used to complete it. The V gene is TRBV19, the J gene TRBJ1-1, with TRBD1 matching 7 bases. Looked up from germline, CDR1 is FNHDT and CDR2 is SITEND (reference sequence). CDR3 length equals 13 residues. Germline trimming cut 7 bases from V and 3 bases from J; bases unmatched to any gene: 6. CDR3 DNA, as far as it was read: TGTGCCAGCTCACAGGGGAAGGACACAGAAGTCTTC. Translating gives CASSQGKDTEVF. The full CDR3 reads CASSQGKDTEVFF. Combining the CDR3 with reference TRBV19 and TRBJ1-1 gives the whole variable domain GGIITQTPKFLIGQEGQKLTLKCQQNFNHDTMYWYRQDSGKGLRLIYYSITENDLQKGDLSEGYDASREKKSSFSLTVTSAQKNEMAVFLCASSQGKDTEVFFGKGTRLTVV.

Turning to this clone: Each gene name is a mouse one. The CDR3 end is not reached by the read, which stops 1 residue before it; the germline J gene fills it in. This chain connects TRBV19 to TRBJ1-2, with 7 positions matching TRBD1. The junction had 3 bases not matched to a gene; V was cut back by 4 bases and J by 0 bases. The CDR3 sequence is 14 residues long. Germline V gene data show CDR1 as FNHDT and CDR2 as SITEND (reference sequence). The CDR3 reads CASSSGTANSDYTF. The DNA read from the CDR3 is TGTGCCAGCAGTTCCGGGACAGCAAACTCCGACTACACC.

About this clone: These gene names are mouse names. The CDR3 extends 1 residue past the end of the read, so its final part is completed from the germline J gene. The V call is TRBV13-3, the J call TRBJ2-5; maybe TRBD2 (5 bases). Germline assignment: CDR1 NNHDY and CDR2 SYVADS. CDR3 length: 14 amino acids. Trimming shortened V by 1 base and J by 3 bases, and 9 bases separated the two germline ends. The sequenced CDR3 bases are TGTGCCAGCAGTGATCCCTGGGAGCAAGACACCCAGTAC. This encodes CASSDPWEQDTQY. Given in full, the CDR3 is CASSDPWEQDTQYF.

Turning to this clone: Each gene name is a mouse one. The read stops 1 residue short of the end of the CDR3; the missing end is completed from the germline J gene. The chain couples TRBV5 to TRBJ1-4; TRBD1 is a possible D gene (6 bases). V lost 4 bases to trimming and J lost 3 bases, with 12 bases between them. Germline V CDR1 and CDR2: LGHNA, YNLKQL (reference sequence). This CDR3 region has 15 residues. The CDR3 protein is CASSPWGGTNERLFF. Incomplete CDR3 DNA: TGTGCCAGCAGCCCGTGGGGGGGCACCAACGAAAGATTATTT.

As concerns this clone: The listed genes are named as in mouse. From the germline J gene comes the end of the CDR3, since the read stops 1 residue before it. The V gene is TRBV4, the J gene TRBJ2-5; D perhaps matches TRBD1 (6 bases). V was clipped by 4 bases and J by 0 bases, with 11 bases between them. Germline V lookup: CDR1 LGHDT, CDR2 YNNKQL (reference sequence). The CDR3 spans 15 residues. CDR3 protein: CASSFQGFNQDTQYF. The sequenced part of the CDR3 DNA is TGTGCCAGCAGCTTCCAGGGGTTTAACCAAGACACCCAGTAC. The complete variable domain, with remaining parts taken from reference TRBV4 and TRBJ2-5, reads ETAVFQTPNYHVTQVGNEVSFNCKQTLGHDTMYWYKQDSKKLLKIMFSYNNKQLIVNETVPRRFSPQSSDKAHLNLRIKSVEPEDSAVYLCASSFQGFNQDTQYFGPGTRLLVL.

Note on this clone: The genes are named according to mouse. The missing CDR3 end, 1 residue past where the read stops, is filled in from the germline J gene. This chain links TRBV13-1 with TRBJ2-1, with TRBD1 as a possible D gene (5 bases). Per germline, CDR1 NSHNY and CDR2 SYGAGN. The V end lost 1 base, the J end lost 0 bases, and 8 bases lay between the germline ends. The CDR3 has 15 residues. The CDR3 sequence: CASSDPQVNYAEQFF. The covered CDR3 bases are TGTGCCAGCAGTGATCCACAGGTTAACTATGCTGAGCAGTTC.

Points on this clone: Mouse germline and gene names are used. The read stops 1 residue short of the end of the CDR3; the missing end is completed from the germline J gene. This chain joins TRBV23 and TRBJ2-7; no check of the table's D call, TRBD1, against the DNA was made. The CDR3 has 13 amino acids. Looked up from germline, CDR1 is KGHTA and CDR2 is FQNQQP. The CDR3 sequence is CSSSWDRSYEQYF. The CDR3 DNA, read in part, is TGCTCCAGCAGTTGGGACAGGAGCTATGAACAGTAC.

A note on this clone: Genes and germline are mouse. The read finishes 1 residue shy of the CDR3 end, and the germline J gene is used to complete it. The chain joins TRBV5 to TRBJ1-1; TRBD1 matches 9 bases. The CDR3 loop spans 15 amino acids. After removal of 3 bases from V and 4 bases from J, the junction contained 6 bases not matched to a gene. Germline CDR1 LGHNA, CDR2 YNLKQL (reference sequence). CDR3 bases read: TGTGCCAGCAGCCACCTACAGGGGGCGCCCACAGAAGTCTTC. As protein: CASSHLQGAPTEVF. The whole CDR3 protein reads CASSHLQGAPTEVFF.